These 21 T cell receptor beta chains originate from one sample sequenced in a study of T-cell reconstitution after alpha-beta-depleted transplantation in children. It was with unique molecular identifiers that the TCRbeta library was prepared. TCRdb called the PCR reads again in MiXCR, with one record for every CDR3 protein. This table holds 500,000 or so distinct CDR3 sequences, about 30% found once. Sequences were derived from PBMCs from the stem cell graft donor, sampled from the stem cell graft. The receptor source for this set is a human donor who donated a stem cell graft to a child with aplastic anemia.

The chain joins TRBV10-3 to TRBJ1-1; the D gene is possibly TRBD1 (5 bases). The CDR3 consists of 16 residues. Trimming stripped 3 bases from V and 1 base from J, with 15 bases between. Germline V CDR1 and CDR2: ENHRY, SYGVKD. CDR3 protein: CAISDPGVTENTEAFF. CDR3 in DNA: TGTGCCATCAGTGACCCGGGGGTCACGGAGAACACTGAAGCTTTCTTT.

This chain joins TRBV30 and TRBJ2-3; 12 positions agree with TRBD2. The CDR3 spans 15 residues. The germline CDR1 and CDR2 sequences are GTSNPN and SVGIG (reference sequence). With 0 bases clipped from V and 4 bases from J, the junction kept 2 bases outside the gene matches. The CDR3 here is CAWSVLAGGPDTQYF. CDR3 sequence (DNA): TGTGCCTGGAGTGTACTAGCGGGAGGTCCAGATACGCAGTATTTT.

The chain combines TRBV7-9 with TRBJ1-5, with D possibly TRBD1 on 6 matching bases. CDR1 SEHNR and CDR2 FQNEAQ come from the germline V gene (reference sequence). The CDR3 spans 15 residues. V lost 4 bases, J lost 2 bases, and 12 bases lay in between. The CDR3 reads CASSSNRQGNQPQHF. Written as DNA, the CDR3 is TGTGCCAGCAGCTCTAACCGACAGGGCAATCAGCCCCAGCATTTT. Combining the CDR3 with reference TRBV7-9 and TRBJ1-5 gives the whole variable domain DTGVSQNPRHKITKRGQNVTFRCDPISEHNRLYWYRQTLGQGPEFLTYFQNEAQLEKSRLLSDRFSAERPKGSFSTLEIQRTEQGDSAMYLCASSSNRQGNQPQHFGDGTRLSIL.

The rearrangement joins TRBV29-1 to TRBJ2-1; 10 bases map to TRBD2. CDR1 and CDR2 (germline): SQVTM, ANQGSEA. The CDR3 spans 14 residues. V was clipped by 6 bases and J by 4 bases; unmatched bases: 6. This CDR3 reads CSVILAGKYNEQFF. In DNA, the CDR3 is TGCAGCGTCATACTAGCGGGGAAATACAATGAGCAGTTCTTC.

The table lists this clonotype with a few counts. V gene TRBV21-1 combines with J gene TRBJ2-1; TRBD2, the table's D call, lacks a check against the DNA. TRBV21-1 is termed a pseudogene. This CDR3 has 16 residues. CDR3 coding DNA: TGTGCCAGCAGCGTACGACTAGAACAACATTACAATGAGCAGTTCTTC. It translates to CASSVRLEQHYNEQFF.

This sequence joins TRBV20-1 and TRBJ2-1; D may be TRBD2 (6 bases). The CDR3 has 14 amino acids. V was clipped by 6 bases and J by 6 bases, with 18 bases between them. The germline gives CDR1 DFQATT, CDR2 SNEGSKA (reference sequence). CDR3 amino acids: CSASGPEGGNEQFF. The CDR3 nucleotides read TGCAGTGCCTCGGGGCCGGAGGGCGGCAATGAGCAGTTCTTC.

This chain joins TRBV28 and TRBJ2-7, with a weak D call TRBD2 (5 bases). Trimming took 3 bases from V and 0 from J, leaving 12 bases between them. CDR1 MDHEN and CDR2 SYDVKM come from the germline V gene. This CDR3 is 15 amino acids long. The CDR3 here is CASSLAGLNSYEQYF. The CDR3 coding sequence is TGTGCCAGCAGTTTGGCAGGACTCAACTCCTACGAGCAGTACTTC. The full variable domain, with the rest looked up from reference TRBV28 and TRBJ2-7, is DVKVTQSSRYLVKRTGEKVFLECVQDMDHENMFWYRQDPGLGLRLIYFSYDVKMKEKGDIPEGYSVSREKKERFSLILESASTNQTSMYLCASSLAGLNSYEQYFGPGTRLTVT.

This clonotype has just a few counts. CDR3 in DNA: TGCGCCAGCAGTGAGTCGACGGGGTGGAACACTGAAGCTTTCTTT. As protein: CASSESTGWNTEAFF. The chain uses TRBV10-1 and TRBJ1-1; D uncertain. The CDR3 has 15 amino acids. Germline V gives CDR1 WNHNN, CDR2 SYGVQD (reference sequence). Trimming removed 0 bases from V and 1 base from J, with 9 bases in between.

This clonotype was counted between two and nine times. The rearrangement uses TRBV7-2 and TRBJ2-3; tentatively, D is TRBD1 (6 bases). The CDR3 length is 15 residues. Germline CDR1 and CDR2: SGHTA and FQGNSA. Trimming removed 8 bases at V and 2 bases at J, with 17 bases between. CDR3 in DNA: TGTGCCAGCTCGGTGTGGGGGACACCCACAGATACGCAGTATTTT. Translated: CASSVWGTPTDTQYF. Full variable domain (rest looked up from reference TRBV7-2 and TRBJ2-3): GAGVSQSPSNKVTEKGKDVELRCDPISGHTALYWYRQSLGQGLEFLIYFQGNSAPDKSGLPSDRFSAERTGGSVSTLTIQRTQQEDSAVYLCASSVWGTPTDTQYFGPGTRLTVL.

This clonotype was seen more than once but under ten times. The V call is TRBV20-1, the J call TRBJ1-5; D call uncertain. The CDR3 is 14 amino acids. CDR1 and CDR2 (germline): DFQATT, SNEGSKA (reference sequence). The V end was cut by 3 bases, the J end by 2 bases, with 11 bases between. The CDR3 coding sequence is TGCAGTGCTAGGAGGGCCACAGGCAATCAGCCCCAGCATTTT. Translated, it gives CSARRATGNQPQHF.

This clonotype was counted a few times. This chain links TRBV20-1 with TRBJ1-3; D not resolved. There are 13 residues in the CDR3. Trimming shortened V by 6 bases and J by 0 bases, and 9 bases separated the two germline ends. Germline CDR1 is DFQATT and CDR2 is SNEGSKA (reference sequence). The CDR3 DNA follows: TGCAGTGCCAGTGTGAGCTCTGGAAACACCATATATTTT. It specifies CSASVSSGNTIYF.

The chain uses TRBV29-1 and TRBJ2-3; the D gene is possibly TRBD2 (5 bases). CDR1 is SQVTM and CDR2 is ANQGSEA in the germline V gene. V was shortened by 3 bases and J by 4 bases, with 11 bases between the two germline ends. The CDR3 totals 13 residues. CDR3 protein: CSVDHRGPDTQYF. The CDR3 region has the DNA TGCAGCGTTGACCATCGGGGTCCAGATACGCAGTATTTT.

CDR3 DNA: TGCAGCGTCCGACTAGTAGGGGGAACCAATGAGCAGTTCTTC. Translating gives CSVRLVGGTNEQFF. The rearrangement uses TRBV29-1 and TRBJ2-1, with D perhaps assigned TRBD1 or TRBD2 (6 bases each). Germline lookup yields CDR1 SQVTM and CDR2 ANQGSEA. V lost 6 bases and J lost 6, with 18 bases in between. CDR3 size: 14 residues.

In its sample, this clonotype was seen a few times. The gene calls are TRBV5-1 and TRBJ2-3; D is perhaps TRBD1 (5 bases). The ends were cut back, 4 bases at V and 1 base at J, with 13 bases in the middle. CDR3 size: 15 residues. Germline lookup yields CDR1 SGHRS and CDR2 YFSETQ. The CDR3 coding sequence is TGCGCCAGCAGCGACCAGGGTGGTCGCACAGATACGCAGTATTTT. This gives the protein CASSDQGGRTDTQYF.

The chain combines TRBV7-3 with TRBJ2-1; D is tentatively TRBD1 or TRBD2 (5 bases each). V shed 5 bases and J shed 8 bases, with 22 bases lying between them. There are 16 residues in the CDR3. Per germline, CDR1 SGHTA and CDR2 FQGTGA. CDR3 nucleotide sequence: TGTGCCAGCAGCGCCTCGCTAGGACAAGGAGGCGATGAGCAGTTCTTC. Protein: CASSASLGQGGDEQFF. Drawing the rest from reference TRBV7-3 and TRBJ2-1, the complete variable domain is GAGVSQTPSNKVTEKGKYVELRCDPISGHTALYWYRQSLGQGPEFLIYFQGTGAADDSGLPNDRFFAVRPEGSVSTLKIQRTERGDSAVYLCASSASLGQGGDEQFFGPGTRLTVL.

The rearrangement uses TRBV7-3 and TRBJ2-3; 11 bases fit TRBD2. Trimming at V came to 1 base and at J to 8 bases, leaving 2 bases not matched to a gene. Germline CDR1 SGHTA, CDR2 FQGTGA. The CDR3 runs to 14 residues. This CDR3 is CASSLSLAGGTQYF. The DNA for the CDR3 is TGTGCCAGCAGCTTAAGCCTAGCGGGAGGTACGCAGTATTTT.

The CDR3 DNA sequence: TGTGCCAGCAGTGACGAAACCCGCCGGACTTCCTACGAGCAGTACTTC. Its translation: CASSDETRRTSYEQYF. The chain employs TRBV6-1 and TRBJ2-7, with D perhaps TRBD2 (5 bases). V dropped 3 bases and J dropped 1 base, with 16 bases sitting between them. Germline V CDR1 and CDR2: MNHNS, SASEGT. CDR3 length: 16 amino acids.

This clonotype came up once. The chain couples TRBV4-1 to TRBJ2-5, with no clear D. V lost 1 base and J 5 bases, leaving 14 bases between the germline ends. Per germline, CDR1 MGHRA and CDR2 YSYEKL. The CDR3 totals 15 residues. CDR3 loop: CASSQVPSGRETQYF. The CDR3 nucleotides read TGCGCCAGCAGCCAAGTGCCTAGTGGACGGGAGACCCAGTACTTC.

This clonotype has just a few counts. J is TRBJ2-1 and V is TRBV5-1; either TRBD1 or TRBD2 may fit D (6 bases each). The CDR3 spans 14 residues. CDR1 SGHRS and CDR2 YFSETQ come from the germline V gene. V was trimmed by 4 bases and J by 6 bases, leaving 14 bases between them. The CDR3 DNA reads as TGCGCCAGCAGCCATGGAGGGGGTGGCAATGAGCAGTTCTTC. As protein: CASSHGGGGNEQFF.

This clonotype has just a few counts. The chain combines TRBV14 with TRBJ1-6; D is unclear. The CDR3 contains 13 residues. V lost 0 bases to trimming and J lost 8 bases, with 5 bases between them. Germline CDR1 is SGHDN and CDR2 is FVKESK. The CDR3 DNA reads TGTGCCAGCAGCCAAGAGGTATATTCACCCCTCCACTTT. Its protein is CASSQEVYSPLHF.

This sequence joins TRBV7-9 and TRBJ2-2, with D perhaps matching TRBD2 (6 bases). Per the germline V gene, CDR1 is SEHNR and CDR2 is FQNEAQ (reference sequence). Between the trimmed V and J ends, which lost 3 bases and 6 bases, there was a span of 11 bases. The CDR3 totals 14 residues. For the CDR3, the DNA is TGTGCCAGCAGCTTCGCGGGAAGTGCCGGGGAGCTGTTTTTT. Protein sequence: CASSFAGSAGELFF. The full variable domain, completed using reference TRBV7-9 and TRBJ2-2, is DTGVSQNPRHKITKRGQNVTFRCDPISEHNRLYWYRQTLGQGPEFLTYFQNEAQLEKSRLLSDRFSAERPKGSFSTLEIQRTEQGDSAMYLCASSFAGSAGELFFGEGSRLTVL.